This paragraph covers one TCR beta chain sequence. Germline V lookup: CDR1 SGHNT, CDR2 YYREEE (reference sequence). The V gene end was trimmed by 2 bases and the J gene end by 0 bases; junction bases not matched to a gene: 5. This CDR3 is built from 18 residues. These data are taken from a study of blood T cell repertoires in COVID-19. Measured with immunoSEQ multiplex PCR; TCRdb has only the in-frame clones, and not every one. The sample has a few hundred thousand clones, less than 90% seen once; the top ten hold around 7.4%. The chain has TRBV5-4 and TRBJ2-2, with 12 bases fitting TRBD2. Sample: peripheral blood. The clonotype was recovered from a woman in her fifties or sixties with COVID-19, enrolled during active disease. For the CDR3, the DNA is TGTGCCAGCAGCTTTATGGGACTAGCGGGTACGAACACCGGGGAGCTGTTTTTT. This translates into CASSFMGLAGTNTGELFF.